One and the same sample provided the 25 T cell receptor beta chains below, sequenced in a study of blood T cell repertoires in COVID-19. Produced via immunoSEQ multiplex PCR; TCRdb's table is partial and in-frame only. The sample consists of fewer than 70,000 clones, under 80% of them appearing once. The specimen was peripheral blood. These receptors were obtained from a human donor in a cohort sampled during active COVID-19.

This chain joins TRBV7-3 and TRBJ2-4; TRBD1 aligns across 8 bases. Germline V CDR1 and CDR2: SGHTA, FQGTGA. The V segment lost 4 bases and the J segment 6 bases; nucleotides outside the gene matches: 5. The CDR3 length is 14 residues. CDR3 protein: CASSSQTGANIQYF. CDR3 DNA: TGTGCCAGCAGCTCCCAGACAGGGGCAAACATTCAGTACTTC.

The chain recombines TRBV30 with TRBJ1-1; 8 bases line up with TRBD1. The CDR3 is made up of 12 amino acids. Germline V CDR1 and CDR2: GTSNPN, SVGIG (reference sequence). Trimming took 8 bases from V and 1 from J; bases not matched to a gene: 3. The CDR3 is CAGGTGNTEAFF. The CDR3 DNA follows: TGTGCCGGGGGGACAGGGAACACTGAAGCTTTCTTT.

The genes are TRBV14 and TRBJ2-7, with D unclear. V gave up 3 bases and J gave up 2 bases, with 11 bases separating them. CDR1 and CDR2 from the germline V gene are SGHDN and FVKESK. The CDR3 length is 14 residues. The CDR3 is CASSQLTKTYEQYF. The CDR3 coding sequence is TGTGCCAGCAGCCAGTTGACAAAAACCTACGAGCAGTACTTC.

J is TRBJ2-7 and V is TRBV4-1, with D tentatively TRBD2 (6 bases). The V gene's germline CDR1 is MGHRA and CDR2 YSYEKL. This CDR3 has 15 residues. Trimming pared 4 bases from V and 4 bases from J, leaving 17 bases between. The CDR3 DNA is TGCGCCAGCAGCCTACGGCTGGCGGGACCATACGAGCAGTACTTC. It codes for CASSLRLAGPYEQYF.

The chain joins TRBV14 to TRBJ2-7; no reliable D call. Germline lookup yields CDR1 SGHDN and CDR2 FVKESK. V was shortened by 4 bases and J by 0 bases, with 7 bases between the two germline ends. The CDR3 runs to 13 residues. CDR3 residues: CASSPPSSYEQYF. CDR3 coding DNA: TGTGCCAGCAGCCCCCCGAGCTCCTACGAGCAGTACTTC.

There are a few counts of this clone. The V gene is TRBV9, the J gene TRBJ2-7; the match to TRBD1 covers 7 bases. Germline loops: CDR1 SGDLS, CDR2 YYNGEE. V lost 0 bases, J lost 4 bases, and 7 bases stayed unmatched. CDR3 size: 15 residues. The CDR3 reads CASSVAGTADYEQYF. The DNA for the CDR3 is TGTGCCAGCAGCGTAGCCGGGACAGCGGATTACGAGCAGTACTTC.

A few counts support this clone. This CDR3 is CASSPRTSGGITAYEQYF. In DNA form, the CDR3 reads TGTGCCAGCAGCCCACGGACTAGCGGGGGGATAACTGCCTACGAGCAGTACTTC. V is TRBV11-2 and J is TRBJ2-7, with 14 bases lining up with TRBD2. The CDR3 sequence is 18 residues long. V was clipped by 5 bases and J by 2 bases; unmatched bases: 11. Per the germline V gene, CDR1 is SGHAT and CDR2 is FQNNGV.

The chain recombines TRBV5-6 with TRBJ1-2; D remains ambiguous. V gave up 2 bases and J gave up 6 bases, with 14 bases separating them. From germline, CDR1 is SGHDT and CDR2 YYEEEE. The CDR3 has 14 residues. The CDR3 DNA sequence: TGTGCCAGCAGCTTTCGATCAGTTCGAAATGGCTACACCTTC. Translated, it gives CASSFRSVRNGYTF.

The chain couples TRBV4-3 to TRBJ2-7; 8 bases match TRBD1. J was trimmed by 2 bases and V by 0 bases; bases with no gene match: 12. Per germline, CDR1 LGHNA and CDR2 YSLEER. The CDR3 totals 18 residues. The CDR3 DNA follows: TGCGCCAGCAGCCAAGAGCGAACCGGGACAGGATTAACCTACGAGCAGTACTTC. It is translated as CASSQERTGTGLTYEQYF.

This chain uses TRBV6-1 with TRBJ1-2; D is perhaps TRBD1 (5 bases). Trimming stripped 2 bases from V and 6 bases from J, with 13 bases between. Germline V gene data show CDR1 as MNHNS and CDR2 as SASEGT. The CDR3 has 14 amino acids. For the CDR3, the DNA is TGTGCCAGCAGTGAAATTGGGGCCAGAGATGGCTACACCTTC. It translates to CASSEIGARDGYTF.

The chain uses TRBV4-1 and TRBJ2-5; TRBD1 is a possible D gene (5 bases). Germline-derived CDR1 and CDR2 are MGHRA and YSYEKL. This CDR3 is 14 amino acids long. Deletions cut 5 bases from V and 4 bases from J, with 14 bases between. DNA of the CDR3: TGCGCCAGCAGCACCTCAGGGATAAGAGAGACCCAGTACTTC. Its translation: CASSTSGIRETQYF.

The chain has TRBV28 and TRBJ1-2; possible D gene TRBD1, 6 bases. The germline V and J ends were trimmed by 11 bases and 4 bases, with 23 bases remaining between them. The CDR3 loop spans 15 amino acids. The germline V gene encodes CDR1 MDHEN and CDR2 SYDVKM. The CDR3 loop reads CAVGDSGGRIYGYTF. As DNA, the CDR3 is TGTGCCGTGGGAGACTCGGGGGGGCGCATCTATGGCTACACCTTC.

The CDR3 sequence: CASSYSGFAYEQYF. Here the CDR3 DNA reads TGTGCCAGCAGTTACTCCGGGTTTGCCTACGAGCAGTACTTC. The chain joins TRBV6-5 to TRBJ2-7, with D unclear. CDR3 size: 14 residues. The V gene lost 0 bases and the J gene lost 2 bases, with 8 bases spanning the gap. Per the germline V gene, CDR1 is MNHEY and CDR2 is SVGAGI.

This chain connects TRBV11-3 to TRBJ2-7; possibly TRBD2 for D (5 bases). The CDR3 consists of 13 residues. The germline gives CDR1 SGHNT, CDR2 YENEEA. V shed 5 bases and J shed 3 bases, with 11 bases lying between them. The CDR3 sequence: CASSRDRGYEQYF. In nucleotides, the CDR3 is TGTGCCAGCAGCCGTGACCGGGGCTACGAGCAGTACTTC.

The CDR3 DNA reads TGTGCCACCAGCGACTTAACAGGGGAAACAATGGCTTTCTTT. Amino acids: CATSDLTGETMAFF. This chain uses TRBV15 with TRBJ1-1; 7 bases fit TRBD1. CDR3 length: 14 amino acids. Per germline, CDR1 LNHNV and CDR2 YYDKDF (reference sequence). Germline trimming cut 5 bases from V and 11 bases from J; bases unmatched to any gene: 14.

This clone was counted at least ten times. The chain links TRBV7-9 to TRBJ2-7; D is possibly TRBD1 (5 bases). Germline V gives CDR1 SEHNR, CDR2 FQNEAQ (reference sequence). The ends were cut back, 5 bases at V and 6 bases at J, with 17 bases in the middle. This CDR3 comprises 14 residues. The chain's CDR3 is CASSATPGSREQYF. Written as DNA, the CDR3 is TGTGCCAGCAGCGCAACCCCAGGGTCACGCGAGCAGTACTTC.

This rearrangement joins TRBV5-4 to TRBJ1-2, with 9 bases identical to TRBD1. CDR3 length: 14 residues. The germline gives CDR1 SGHNT, CDR2 YYREEE (reference sequence). J lost 7 bases, V lost 0 bases, and 4 bases had no gene match. CDR3: CASSLGLDRGGYTF. CDR3 nucleotides: TGTGCCAGCAGCTTGGGATTGGACAGGGGTGGCTACACCTTC.

The table lists this clone with a count of one. The chain carries TRBV6-5 and TRBJ2-7, with D maybe TRBD1 (5 bases). Germline CDR1 is MNHEY and CDR2 is SVGAGI. Trimming pared 0 bases from V and 4 bases from J, leaving 13 bases between. The CDR3 extends over 15 amino acids. CDR3 coding DNA: TGTGCCAGCAGTTACTCGGAGACAGATATTTACGAGCAGTACTTC. Translation gives CASSYSETDIYEQYF.

In its sample, this clone was seen once. The chain recombines TRBV6-5 with TRBJ2-7, with D possibly matching TRBD1 (5 bases). V was shortened by 4 bases and J by 4 bases, with 17 bases between the two germline ends. Germline CDR1 is MNHEY and CDR2 is SVGAGI. The CDR3 extends over 15 amino acids. CDR3 region: CASSSLLGDSYEQYF. The CDR3 DNA reads as TGTGCCAGCAGTTCCCTCTTGGGTGACAGTTACGAGCAGTACTTC.

This chain uses TRBV9 with TRBJ1-2; D is undetermined. V was cut by 4 bases and J by 3 bases, with 10 bases left in between. The CDR3 has 13 residues. Germline CDR1 reads SGDLS; CDR2 reads YYNGEE. CDR3: CASSSGRDYGYTF. CDR3 sequence (DNA): TGTGCCAGCAGCTCGGGTCGGGACTATGGCTACACCTTC. The full variable domain, in which reference TRBV9 and TRBJ1-2 provide the parts outside the CDR3, is DSGVTQTPKHLITATGQRVTLRCSPRSGDLSVYWYQQSLDQGLQFLIQYYNGEERAKGNILERFSAQQFPDLHSELNLSSLELGDSALYFCASSSGRDYGYTFGSGTRLTVV.

This clone has a single count. The rearrangement joins TRBV28 to TRBJ2-7; 7 bases match TRBD2. J gave up 0 bases and V 2 bases, and 4 bases lay outside the gene matches. The CDR3 sequence is 15 residues long. Germline V gene lookup returns CDR1 MDHEN and CDR2 SYDVKM. DNA for the CDR3: TGTGCCAGCAGTTTAACTAGCGAGAGCTCCTACGAGCAGTACTTC. This sequence encodes CASSLTSESSYEQYF.

CDR3 nucleotides: TGTGCCATCAGTGAGTCGTTGGCGGGGGCGAACCAAGAGACCCAGTACTTC. Its protein is CAISESLAGANQETQYF. The rearrangement joins TRBV10-3 to TRBJ2-5; possibly TRBD2 for D (7 bases). The germline V gene has CDR1 ENHRY and CDR2 SYGVKD. The CDR3 is 17 amino acids. Trimming removed 0 bases at V and 0 bases at J, with 14 bases between.

The chain employs TRBV20-1 and TRBJ2-7; the D gene is possibly TRBD2 (5 bases). Trimming took off 3 bases at V and 6 bases at J, with 12 bases between the two ends. Germline V gene data show CDR1 as DFQATT and CDR2 as SNEGSKA (reference sequence). This CDR3 spans 12 amino acids. The CDR3: CSASSDSPEQYF. The CDR3 DNA follows: TGCAGTGCTAGTTCGGACTCCCCCGAGCAGTACTTC.

This clone was observed once. This chain uses TRBV27 with TRBJ2-1; a weak D match, TRBD1 (6 bases). CDR3 length: 14 residues. Germline V gives CDR1 MNHEY, CDR2 SMNVEV (reference sequence). V was clipped by 4 bases and J by 7 bases, with 14 bases between them. The CDR3 is CASSYIHRGNEQFF. The CDR3 nucleotides read TGTGCCAGCAGTTACATTCATAGGGGGAATGAGCAGTTCTTC.

In DNA form, the CDR3 reads TGTGCCAGCAGCCAAATACCCAGGGCGGTTGGGGATGGCTACACCTTC. Translation gives CASSQIPRAVGDGYTF. The chain carries TRBV14 and TRBJ1-2; D is perhaps TRBD1 (5 bases). The CDR3 runs to 16 residues. The V end was cut by 2 bases, the J end by 6 bases, with 19 bases between. Germline CDR1 and CDR2: SGHDN and FVKESK.